These 18 T cell receptor beta chains were all obtained from the same sample, sequenced in a study of blood T cell repertoires in COVID-19. Assay: immunoSEQ multiplex PCR; the TCRdb copy retains only in-frame clones and omits some. This table has 160,000 or so clones, approximately 80% appearing once. The sequencing sample was made of PBMCs or T cells enriched from blood (not recorded which). All receptors come from a woman in her sixties who had recovered from COVID-19.

V is TRBV7-2 and J is TRBJ1-2; 11 bases agree with TRBD1. Germline trimming cut 2 bases from V and 3 bases from J; bases unmatched to any gene: 5. The CDR3 is made up of 16 amino acids. Germline values: CDR1 SGHTA, CDR2 FQGNSA. CDR3 protein: CASSLSSGQGDYGYTF. CDR3 nucleotides: TGTGCCAGCAGCTTATCGTCGGGACAGGGGGACTATGGCTACACCTTC. Complete variable domain (other parts from reference TRBV7-2 and TRBJ1-2): GAGVSQSPSNKVTEKGKDVELRCDPISGHTALYWYRQSLGQGLEFLIYFQGNSAPDKSGLPSDRFSAERTGGSVSTLTIQRTQQEDSAVYLCASSLSSGQGDYGYTFGSGTRLTVV.

This rearrangement joins TRBV5-6 to TRBJ2-1, with D possibly being TRBD1 (6 bases). The germline V and J ends were trimmed by 3 bases and 5 bases, with 21 bases remaining between them. The CDR3 loop spans 17 amino acids. Germline CDR1 SGHDT, CDR2 YYEEEE. The CDR3 sequence: CASSSRYNRVGDNEQFF. CDR3 DNA: TGTGCCAGCAGCTCGCGGTATAACAGGGTGGGGGACAATGAGCAGTTCTTC.

This clone was seen only once. The V call is TRBV10-3, the J call TRBJ1-2, with a weak D call TRBD1 (5 bases). The germline V gene has CDR1 ENHRY and CDR2 SYGVKD. There are 16 residues in the CDR3. V lost 3 bases and J lost 4, with 18 bases in between. This CDR3 reads CAISDRGRTAPYGYTF. Written as DNA, the CDR3 is TGTGCCATCAGTGATAGGGGCAGAACTGCCCCCTATGGCTACACCTTC.

The genes are TRBV11-2 and TRBJ2-6, with D possibly being TRBD1 (6 bases). Germline V CDR1 and CDR2: SGHAT, FQNNGV. This CDR3 comprises 18 residues. Trimming cost V 3 bases and J 0 bases, with 15 bases left between them. CDR3 amino acids: CASSFWGPGDSGANVLTF. CDR3 bases: TGTGCCAGCAGCTTCTGGGGTCCAGGGGACTCTGGGGCCAACGTCCTGACTTTC. Combining the CDR3 with reference TRBV11-2 and TRBJ2-6 gives the whole variable domain EAGVAQSPRYKIIEKRQSVAFWCNPISGHATLYWYQQILGQGPKLLIQFQNNGVVDDSQLPKDRFSAERLKGVDSTLKIQPAKLEDSAVYLCASSFWGPGDSGANVLTFGAGSRLTVL.

V and J are TRBV7-8 and TRBJ1-5; the match to TRBD1 covers 8 bases. V lost 5 bases and J lost 5; bases outside the gene matches: 14. The germline V gene has CDR1 SGHVS and CDR2 FQNEAQ. The CDR3 extends over 17 amino acids. In DNA, the CDR3 is TGTGCCAGCAGCCCTAGGTCGGGGACAGGCAAGGATCAGCCCCAGCATTTT. Translating it yields CASSPRSGTGKDQPQHF.

In the case of this clone: At the DNA level, this CDR3 is encoded by other sequences in the same sample as well. The rearrangement links TRBV29-1 to TRBJ1-5; TRBD1 is a possible D gene (5 bases). This CDR3 is 13 amino acids long. From germline, CDR1 is SQVTM and CDR2 ANQGSEA. The V end lost 4 bases, the J end lost 0 bases, and 7 bases lay between the germline ends. DNA of the CDR3: TGCAGCGTTGGAAGGGGTAGCAATCAGCCCCAGCATTTT. This gives the protein CSVGRGSNQPQHF. Complete variable domain (other parts from reference TRBV29-1 and TRBJ1-5): SAVISQKPSRDICQRGTSLTIQCQVDSQVTMMFWYRQQPGQSLTLIATANQGSEATYESGFVIDKFPISRPNLTFSTLTVSNMSPEDSSIYLCSVGRGSNQPQHFGDGTRLSIL.

This clone has just a few counts. The gene calls are TRBV4-2 and TRBJ1-4; D is possibly TRBD1 (5 bases). The V end was cut by 0 bases, the J end by 4 bases, with 9 bases between. The germline V gene has CDR1 LGHNA and CDR2 YNFKEQ. The CDR3 spans 15 residues. The CDR3 loop is CASSQDLQGNEKLFF. In DNA form, the CDR3 reads TGTGCCAGCAGCCAAGATCTCCAGGGTAATGAAAAACTGTTTTTT.

The V call is TRBV3-1 (or the pseudogene TRBV3-2), the J call TRBJ1-6; D is possibly TRBD1 (5 bases). Trimming removed 1 base at V and 6 bases at J, with 7 bases between. Germline V gene lookup returns CDR1 LGHDT and CDR2 YNNKEL (reference sequence). The CDR3 extends over 14 amino acids. DNA for the CDR3: TGTGCCAGCAGCCAAGGACAGATTAATTCACCCCTCCACTTT. It codes for CASSQGQINSPLHF.

The chain recombines TRBV11-2 with TRBJ2-7; D might be TRBD2 (5 bases). The V gene's germline CDR1 is SGHAT and CDR2 FQNNGV. This CDR3 comprises 12 residues. V shed 5 bases and J shed 7 bases, with 12 bases lying between them. CDR3 DNA: TGTGCCAGCAGCCCCGGGCTAGCAGAGCAGTACTTC. It yields the protein CASSPGLAEQYF.

In this sample, this clone turned up a few times. The rearrangement uses TRBV7-8 and TRBJ2-3; D gene unclear. The CDR3 covers 13 residues. The germline V gene encodes CDR1 SGHVS and CDR2 FQNEAQ. V lost 6 bases to trimming and J lost 0 bases, with 7 bases between them. The CDR3 protein is CASRMTSTDTQYF. CDR3 coding DNA: TGTGCCAGCAGGATGACTAGCACAGATACGCAGTATTTT.

The chain links TRBV20-1 to TRBJ2-7, with D possibly being TRBD1 (5 bases). CDR3 size: 11 residues. From germline, CDR1 is DFQATT and CDR2 SNEGSKA (reference sequence). The germline V and J ends were trimmed by 3 bases and 5 bases, with 8 bases remaining between them. The CDR3 loop is CSASRRDEQYF. The CDR3 region has the DNA TGCAGTGCTAGTCGCAGGGACGAGCAGTACTTC.

CDR3 amino acids: CASSRNMNTEAFF. The CDR3 coding sequence is TGTGCCAGCAGCAGGAACATGAACACTGAAGCTTTCTTT. The chain is built from TRBV2 and TRBJ1-1; D unresolved. Looked up from germline, CDR1 is SNHLY and CDR2 is FYNNEI. The CDR3 is 13 amino acids. Trimming cost V 6 bases and J 0 bases, with 8 bases left between them.

The rearrangement joins TRBV7-8 to TRBJ2-5; possible D gene TRBD2, 5 bases. This CDR3 spans 14 amino acids. Trimming pared 5 bases from V and 5 bases from J, leaving 15 bases between. Germline V lookup: CDR1 SGHVS, CDR2 FQNEAQ. The DNA for the CDR3 is TGTGCCAGCAGCCCCCCCCAAGGCGGGGAGACCCAGTACTTC. Its protein is CASSPPQGGETQYF.

This chain connects TRBV6-4 to TRBJ1-1; 9 bases line up with TRBD1. V trimming: 0 bases; J trimming: 5 bases; junction bases outside the gene matches: 4. From germline, CDR1 is MRHNA and CDR2 SNTAGT. CDR3 length: 15 residues. The CDR3 nucleotides read TGTGCCAGCAGTGACTCGGGACAGGGAGAAACTGAAGCTTTCTTT. Protein: CASSDSGQGETEAFF.

This clone was detected only a few times. V and J are TRBV27 and TRBJ2-2; D gene uncertain. The CDR3 length is 14 residues. Germline V gene sequence: CDR1 MNHEY, CDR2 SMNVEV (reference sequence). Trimming stripped 5 bases from V and 2 bases from J, with 9 bases between. CDR3 sequence: CASSIRVNTGELFF. CDR3 DNA: TGTGCCAGCAGTATCCGAGTAAACACCGGGGAGCTGTTTTTT.

This clone was seen more than once but under ten times. The J gene is TRBJ1-2, the V gene TRBV27, with D perhaps TRBD1 (6 bases). Germline V gene data show CDR1 as MNHEY and CDR2 as SMNVEV (reference sequence). This CDR3 is built from 12 residues. V shed 2 bases and J shed 8 bases, with 9 bases lying between them. The CDR3 DNA sequence: TGTGCCAGCAGTTTAGCAGGGGAAGGCTACACCTTC. Residues: CASSLAGEGYTF.

The chain employs TRBV19 and TRBJ2-3, with TRBD1 identical over 7 bases. The length of the CDR3 is 15 residues. CDR1 is LNHDA, CDR2 SQIVND, per germline (reference sequence). J gave up 3 bases and V 6 bases, and 9 bases lay outside the gene matches. In nucleotides, the CDR3 is TGTGCCAGTAGATCCGGACAGGCCTTGACAGATACGCAGTATTTT. This codes for CASRSGQALTDTQYF.

The V gene is TRBV6-1, the J gene TRBJ2-1, with 7 bases aligning to TRBD2. Germline V gene data show CDR1 as MNHNS and CDR2 as SASEGT. This CDR3 region has 14 residues. The junction had 3 bases not matched to a gene; V was cut back by 1 base and J by 6 bases. CDR3 coding DNA: TGTGCCAGCAGTGAAGGGCCGGGGGGCAATGAGCAGTTCTTC. This codes for CASSEGPGGNEQFF.